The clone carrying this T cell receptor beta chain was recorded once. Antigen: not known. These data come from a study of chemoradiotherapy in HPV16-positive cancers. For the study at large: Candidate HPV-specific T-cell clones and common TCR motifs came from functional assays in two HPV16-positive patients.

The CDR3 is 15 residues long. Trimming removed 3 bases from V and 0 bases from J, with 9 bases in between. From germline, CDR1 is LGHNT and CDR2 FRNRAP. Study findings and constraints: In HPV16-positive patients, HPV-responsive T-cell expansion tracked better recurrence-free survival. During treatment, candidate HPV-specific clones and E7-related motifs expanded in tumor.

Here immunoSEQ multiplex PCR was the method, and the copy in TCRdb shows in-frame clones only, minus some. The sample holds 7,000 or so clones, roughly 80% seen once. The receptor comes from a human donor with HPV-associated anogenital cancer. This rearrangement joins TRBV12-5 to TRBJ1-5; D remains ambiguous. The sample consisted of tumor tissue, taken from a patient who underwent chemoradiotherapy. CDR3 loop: CASGLHSYSNQPQHF. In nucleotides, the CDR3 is TGTGCTAGTGGTTTACACAGTTATAGCAATCAGCCCCAGCATTTT. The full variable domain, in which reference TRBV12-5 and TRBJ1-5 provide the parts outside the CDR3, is DARVTQTPRHKVTEMGQEVTMRCQPILGHNTVFWYRQTMMQGLELLAYFRNRAPLDDSGMPKDRFSAEMPDATLATLKIQPSEPRDSAVYFCASGLHSYSNQPQHFGDGTRLSIL.